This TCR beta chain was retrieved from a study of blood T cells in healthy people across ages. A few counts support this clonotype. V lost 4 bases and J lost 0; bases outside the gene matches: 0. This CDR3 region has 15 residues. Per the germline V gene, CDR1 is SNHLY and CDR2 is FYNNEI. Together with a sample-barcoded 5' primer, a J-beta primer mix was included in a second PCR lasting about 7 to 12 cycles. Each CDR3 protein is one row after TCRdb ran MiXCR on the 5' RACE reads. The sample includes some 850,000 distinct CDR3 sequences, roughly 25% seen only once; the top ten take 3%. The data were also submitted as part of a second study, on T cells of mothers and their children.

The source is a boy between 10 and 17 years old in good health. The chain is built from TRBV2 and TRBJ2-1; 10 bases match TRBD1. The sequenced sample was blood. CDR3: CASSGDRGSYNEQFF. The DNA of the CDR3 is TGTGCCAGCAGTGGGGACAGGGGCTCCTACAATGAGCAGTTCTTC.